This entry features one TCR beta chain sequence. J gave up 2 bases and V 6 bases, and 8 bases lay outside the gene matches. This CDR3 is 16 amino acids long. The V gene's germline CDR1 is LNHDA and CDR2 SQIVND (reference sequence). The record originates from a study of blood T cell repertoires in COVID-19. Study background: PBMCs, B-cell-depleted T cells, or T cells provided the cDNA or gDNA that made up the material.

Sequencing used immunoSEQ multiplex PCR; TCRdb keeps in-frame clones, though not all of them. The data show roughly 100,000 clones, with roughly 86% seen just once and just under 20% held by the top ten. This sequence joins TRBV19 and TRBJ2-2, with TRBD2 matching 8 bases. The TCR was taken from a human donor in a cohort sampled during active COVID-19. Sequencing used peripheral blood. The DNA for the CDR3 is TGTGCCAGTAGCCTACGGGGGGGTTACAACACCGGGGAGCTGTTTTTT. Protein product: CASSLRGGYNTGELFF.